The 6 T cell receptor beta chains listed next were all sequenced from one sample in a study of read filtering for tumor transcriptome and immune sequencing. This library used 300 to 450 ng RNA and molecular barcoded adaptors spanning alpha/delta and beta/gamma chains. Via MiXCR, TCRdb re-called the reads, giving one row per CDR3 protein. Counted here are 90,000 or so distinct CDR3 sequences, about 22% occurring once; the ten biggest clones make up about 10%. Material: a population of CD138-negative cells sorted from bone marrow. These receptors were obtained from a donor over 35 with multiple myeloma.

This clonotype showed up many times. The chain is built from TRBV9 and TRBJ2-3, with TRBD2 identical over 8 bases. The CDR3 extends over 14 amino acids. Looked up from germline, CDR1 is SGDLS and CDR2 is YYNGEE. Trimming at V came to 3 bases and at J to 5 bases, leaving 5 bases not matched to a gene. CDR3 region: CASSERGLGDTQYF. CDR3 bases: TGTGCCAGCAGCGAAAGGGGACTAGGAGATACGCAGTATTTT.

As regards this clonotype: Just one base apart from a much larger clone, this may be a read error. The rearrangement joins TRBV5-1 to TRBJ2-3; the match to TRBD2 covers 9 bases. Germline lookup yields CDR1 SGHRS and CDR2 YFSETQ. The CDR3 contains 14 residues. The CDR3: CANSLAGGRDTQYF. CDR3 in DNA: TGCGCCAACAGCTTGGCGGGGGGGAGGGATACGCAGTATTTT.

This clonotype was observed many times. The chain recombines TRBV20-1 with TRBJ2-7; 8 bases line up with TRBD2. This CDR3 has 15 amino acids. With 4 bases clipped from V and 2 bases from J, the junction kept 10 bases outside the gene matches. CDR1 DFQATT and CDR2 SNEGSKA come from the germline V gene (reference sequence). The CDR3 loop reads CSANPGAGGTYEQYF. The CDR3, as DNA: TGCAGTGCTAACCCCGGGGCGGGAGGCACCTACGAGCAGTACTTC.

This clonotype has ten or more counts. This chain joins TRBV5-1 and TRBJ2-7, with D unclear. V was trimmed by 4 bases and J by 0 bases, leaving 11 bases between them. Germline V gives CDR1 SGHRS, CDR2 YFSETQ. There are 14 residues in the CDR3. The CDR3, as DNA: TGCGCCAGCAGCATACAGACGAGCTCCTACGAGCAGTACTTC. It codes for CASSIQTSSYEQYF.

The rearrangement links TRBV18 to TRBJ2-5, with 9 bases identical to TRBD1. The ends lost 4 bases at V and 2 bases at J; junction bases unmatched: 20. This CDR3 comprises 20 residues. CDR1 and CDR2 (germline): KGHSH, LQKENI. The CDR3 protein is CASSRQTLSGTGRKQETQYF. DNA for the CDR3: TGTGCCAGCTCACGACAAACCCTATCCGGGACAGGGAGGAAACAAGAGACCCAGTACTTC.

In its sample, this clonotype was seen many times. The chain couples TRBV15 to TRBJ2-5; TRBD1 is a possible D gene (7 bases). The CDR3 extends over 15 amino acids. V was clipped by 3 bases and J by 2 bases, with 13 bases between them. CDR1 and CDR2 (germline): LNHNV, YYDKDF (reference sequence). The CDR3 region has the DNA TGTGCCACCAGCAGGGGCGGGACAGCTCAAGAGACCCAGTACTTC. Protein product: CATSRGGTAQETQYF. Complete variable domain (other parts from reference TRBV15 and TRBJ2-5): DAMVIQNPRYQVTQFGKPVTLSCSQTLNHNVMYWYQQKSSQAPKLLFHYYDKDFNNEADTPDNFQSRRPNTSFCFLDIRSPGLGDTAMYLCATSRGGTAQETQYFGPGTRLLVL.